The 26 T cell receptor beta chains listed next were all sequenced from one sample in a study of blood T cell repertoires in COVID-19. Measured with immunoSEQ multiplex PCR; TCRdb has only the in-frame clones, and not every one. The profile shows some 70,000 clones, 76% of them singletons. Sequenced input: peripheral blood. Receptors were obtained from a man aged 55 to 70 with COVID-19, enrolled during active disease.

In its sample, this clone was seen a few times. The V and J genes are TRBV9 and TRBJ2-7, with 9 bases lining up with TRBD1. This CDR3 region has 15 residues. V was pared by 0 bases and J by 2 bases, with 3 bases of the junction left unmatched. From germline, CDR1 is SGDLS and CDR2 YYNGEE. The CDR3 DNA reads as TGTGCCAGCAGCGTAGGCGGGACAGGGACCTACGAGCAGTACTTC. Translation gives CASSVGGTGTYEQYF.

V is TRBV4-1 and J is TRBJ2-3; the D gene is possibly TRBD2 (6 bases). Looked up from germline, CDR1 is MGHRA and CDR2 is YSYEKL. The CDR3 sequence is 17 residues long. Deletions cut 1 base from V and 7 bases from J, with 21 bases between. The CDR3: CASSQVLGRRGENTQYF. CDR3 nucleotides: TGCGCCAGCAGCCAAGTTCTAGGGCGGAGGGGTGAGAATACGCAGTATTTT.

This chain connects TRBV19 to TRBJ2-5; 7 nucleotides agree with TRBD2. J was trimmed by 5 bases and V by 2 bases; bases with no gene match: 5. CDR1 and CDR2 from the germline V gene are LNHDA and SQIVND (reference sequence). The length of the CDR3 is 14 residues. CDR3 in DNA: TGTGCCAGTAGTATATTTTTTAGCGGGGAGACCCAGTACTTC. Encoded protein: CASSIFFSGETQYF.

The chain joins TRBV13 to TRBJ2-7; TRBD2 aligns across 10 bases. J was trimmed by 7 bases and V by 5 bases; bases with no gene match: 14. Germline V lookup: CDR1 PRHDT, CDR2 FYEKMQ (reference sequence). The CDR3 covers 16 residues. The CDR3 DNA sequence: TGTGCCAGCAGCCCCGGAGGGGGACTAGCGTATAGAGAGCAGTACTTC. Amino acid sequence: CASSPGGGLAYREQYF.

This clone was recorded many times. The V and J genes are TRBV7-9 and TRBJ2-2; 9 bases fit TRBD1. Looked up from germline, CDR1 is SEHNR and CDR2 is FQNEAQ (reference sequence). The ends lost 2 bases at V and 5 bases at J; junction bases unmatched: 6. The CDR3 has 16 residues. The CDR3 is CASSLMGTGRTGELFF. Here the CDR3 DNA reads TGTGCCAGCAGCTTAATGGGGACAGGGAGAACCGGGGAGCTGTTTTTT. Full variable domain (outside the CDR3, taken from reference TRBV7-9 and TRBJ2-2): DTGVSQNPRHKITKRGQNVTFRCDPISEHNRLYWYRQTLGQGPEFLTYFQNEAQLEKSRLLSDRFSAERPKGSFSTLEIQRTEQGDSAMYLCASSLMGTGRTGELFFGEGSRLTVL.

The V gene is TRBV9, the J gene TRBJ2-5; the D gene is possibly TRBD1 (5 bases). The V and J ends lost 0 bases and 7 bases respectively, with 13 bases between them. CDR1 and CDR2 (germline): SGDLS, YYNGEE. The CDR3 loop spans 14 amino acids. CDR3: CASSVGGGERTQYF. The CDR3, as DNA: TGTGCCAGCAGCGTAGGGGGCGGAGAGCGGACCCAGTACTTC.

V and J are TRBV7-2 and TRBJ2-1, with 10 bases matching TRBD1. Germline lookup yields CDR1 SGHTA and CDR2 FQGNSA. CDR3 length equals 15 residues. With V trimmed by 5 bases and J by 6 bases, 7 bases remained unmatched. The CDR3 loop reads CASSVDRGPGNEQFF. In DNA, the CDR3 is TGTGCCAGCAGCGTAGACAGGGGGCCCGGCAATGAGCAGTTCTTC.

V usage is TRBV6-5 and J usage is TRBJ1-5; D may be TRBD1 (6 bases). The CDR3 consists of 14 residues. CDR1 is MNHEY, CDR2 SVGAGI, per germline. V shed 5 bases and J shed 6 bases, with 14 bases lying between them. The CDR3: CASSHREGGQPQHF. In DNA, the CDR3 is TGTGCCAGCAGTCACAGGGAAGGAGGTCAGCCCCAGCATTTT.

The rearrangement links TRBV28 to TRBJ2-7, with TRBD2 identical over 11 bases. Germline loops: CDR1 MDHEN, CDR2 SYDVKM. The CDR3 consists of 14 residues. The V and J ends lost 6 bases and 2 bases, in that order; junction bases with no gene match: 3. CDR3 amino acids: CASRNSGGAYEQYF. Here the CDR3 DNA reads TGTGCCAGCAGAAATAGCGGGGGGGCCTACGAGCAGTACTTC.

The chain employs TRBV5-1 and TRBJ2-1, with D tentatively TRBD2 (5 bases). Germline V gene data show CDR1 as SGHRS and CDR2 as YFSETQ. This CDR3 comprises 13 residues. V lost 3 bases, J lost 5 bases, and 9 bases lay in between. CDR3 coding DNA: TGCGCCAGCAGCTGGACTGTAGACAATGAGCAGTTCTTC. This codes for CASSWTVDNEQFF.

The V and J genes are TRBV18 and TRBJ1-5; tentatively, D is TRBD1 (5 bases). The CDR3 spans 14 residues. Deletions cut 6 bases from V and 5 bases from J, with 14 bases between. Germline V gene sequence: CDR1 KGHSH, CDR2 LQKENI. The CDR3 here is CASSKDGGDQPQHF. The CDR3 DNA is TGTGCCAGCTCCAAAGACGGGGGTGATCAGCCCCAGCATTTT.

By share, this clone counts as medium-sized. The chain recombines TRBV16 with TRBJ2-5; perhaps TRBD2 as D (5 bases). The V end was cut by 0 bases, the J end by 7 bases, with 9 bases between. CDR3 size: 13 residues. Germline V CDR1 and CDR2: KGHSY, FQNENV. The CDR3 DNA follows: TGTGCCAGCAGCCAATCGGCCAGCGGGACCCAGTACTTC. It is translated as CASSQSASGTQYF.

The J gene is TRBJ2-7, the V gene TRBV30; 7 bases are shared with TRBD2. There are 15 residues in the CDR3. The V segment lost 4 bases and the J segment 7 bases; nucleotides outside the gene matches: 16. Germline V gene data show CDR1 as GTSNPN and CDR2 as SVGIG (reference sequence). The CDR3 sequence: CAWTFGGTHVGEQYF. For the CDR3, the DNA is TGTGCCTGGACCTTCGGGGGGACCCATGTGGGAGAGCAGTACTTC.

The chain employs TRBV2 and TRBJ1-4; 7 bases align to TRBD1. The CDR3 contains 16 residues. J was trimmed by 5 bases and V by 7 bases; bases with no gene match: 13. Germline assignment: CDR1 SNHLY and CDR2 FYNNEI. DNA for the CDR3: TGTGCCAGCACCCTGACAGGGTACTTAGTGAATGAAAAACTGTTTTTT. It codes for CASTLTGYLVNEKLFF.

This clone was counted between two and nine times. The chain carries TRBV5-1 and TRBJ2-1; 14 nucleotides match TRBD2. Looked up from germline, CDR1 is SGHRS and CDR2 is YFSETQ. Unmatched junction bases numbered 7, after V lost 3 bases and J lost 8 bases. This CDR3 spans 16 amino acids. CDR3 DNA: TGCGCCAGCAGCTCCCGACTAGCGGGAGGGTACCATGAGCAGTTCTTC. Translating it yields CASSSRLAGGYHEQFF.

The chain carries TRBV28 and TRBJ2-1; D uncertain. Germline V gives CDR1 MDHEN, CDR2 SYDVKM. The CDR3 is made up of 13 amino acids. V was pared by 6 bases and J by 2 bases, with 8 bases between. The CDR3 spells CASSPSPYNEQFF. The CDR3, as DNA: TGTGCCAGCAGCCCTAGTCCCTACAATGAGCAGTTCTTC.

This sequence joins TRBV5-1 and TRBJ2-3; 7 bases line up with TRBD1. Germline CDR1 reads SGHRS; CDR2 reads YFSETQ. This CDR3 comprises 15 residues. V lost 1 base and J lost 2; bases outside the gene matches: 4. DNA for the CDR3: TGCGCCAGCAGCTTGTCGGGACAGTCCACAGATACGCAGTATTTT. It codes for CASSLSGQSTDTQYF.

The genes are TRBV19 and TRBJ1-1, with 9 bases matching TRBD1. This CDR3 has 14 residues. CDR1 is LNHDA, CDR2 SQIVND, per germline (reference sequence). The J segment lost 5 bases and the V segment lost 4 bases, leaving 5 bases of the junction unmatched. CDR3 loop: CASSTGTGWTEAFF. The CDR3 coding sequence is TGTGCCAGTAGTACGGGGACAGGGTGGACTGAAGCTTTCTTT. Based on the CDR3 plus reference TRBV19 and TRBJ1-1, the full variable domain is DGGITQSPKYLFRKEGQNVTLSCEQNLNHDAMYWYRQDPGQGLRLIYYSQIVNDFQKGDIAEGYSVSREKKESFPLTVTSAQKNPTAFYLCASSTGTGWTEAFFGQGTRLTVV.

For the CDR3, the DNA is TGTGCCATCAGTGAGACCGCGCGGCCTTCGGGCGAGCAGTACTTC. Encoded protein: CAISETARPSGEQYF. This chain links TRBV10-3 with TRBJ2-7; D not certain. The CDR3 has 15 residues. With 2 bases removed from V and 6 bases from J, the gap between germline ends came to 17 bases. Germline V gives CDR1 ENHRY, CDR2 SYGVKD.

The V call is TRBV4-1, the J call TRBJ2-1; 9 bases are a match to TRBD2. CDR1 and CDR2 from the germline V gene are MGHRA and YSYEKL. The V and J ends lost 0 bases and 2 bases, in that order; junction bases with no gene match: 5. The CDR3 totals 17 residues. CDR3 protein: CASSQDFSGSAYNEQFF. In DNA form, the CDR3 reads TGCGCCAGCAGCCAAGATTTTAGCGGGAGTGCCTACAATGAGCAGTTCTTC.

This rearrangement joins TRBV25-1 to TRBJ2-1; TRBD1 matches 10 bases. This CDR3 region has 13 residues. Germline values: CDR1 MGHDK, CDR2 SYGVNS. V shed 7 bases and J 8 bases; nucleotides not matched to a gene: 5. Here the CDR3 reads CASTTGGGYEQFF. The CDR3 DNA sequence: TGTGCCAGCACGACAGGGGGCGGCTATGAGCAGTTCTTC.

The rearrangement links TRBV7-9 to TRBJ2-3; D remains ambiguous. The germline V gene has CDR1 SEHNR and CDR2 FQNEAQ (reference sequence). The CDR3 covers 12 residues. Trimming cost V 5 bases and J 10 bases, with 13 bases left between them. CDR3 nucleotides: TGTGCCAGCAGCCCCGCTCCAGAACCGCAGTATTTT. It translates to CASSPAPEPQYF.

The CDR3 reads CASKYDTNTGELFF. The CDR3, as DNA: TGCGCCAGCAAATACGACACGAACACCGGGGAGCTGTTTTTT. The chain is built from TRBV10-2 and TRBJ2-2; D ambiguous. Trimming stripped 7 bases from V and 0 bases from J, with 9 bases between. The CDR3 is 14 amino acids. Germline V gene lookup returns CDR1 WSHSY and CDR2 SAAADI.

V and J are TRBV30 and TRBJ2-5, with TRBD1 matching over 9 bases. Germline lookup yields CDR1 GTSNPN and CDR2 SVGIG (reference sequence). This CDR3 has 15 amino acids. V trimming: 3 bases; J trimming: 6 bases; junction bases outside the gene matches: 11. The CDR3 DNA sequence: TGTGCCTGGAGCAAAAACCGGGACAGGGATAAGACCCAGTACTTC. Protein: CAWSKNRDRDKTQYF.

In DNA form, the CDR3 reads TGTGCCATTGGCCCCGGGACAGGCGGCTACACCTTC. Amino acids: CAIGPGTGGYTF. V is TRBV10-3 and J is TRBJ1-2; 8 nucleotides agree with TRBD1. CDR1 is ENHRY and CDR2 is SYGVKD in the germline V gene. The CDR3 totals 12 residues. V shed 9 bases and J 8 bases; nucleotides not matched to a gene: 8.

V is TRBV28 and J is TRBJ2-7; 7 bases fit TRBD1. The CDR3 extends over 14 amino acids. V shed 2 bases and J 3 bases; nucleotides not matched to a gene: 4. The germline CDR1 and CDR2 sequences are MDHEN and SYDVKM. Written as DNA, the CDR3 is TGTGCCAGCAGTTTAGTGGGACAGTACTACGAGCAGTACTTC. Translated, it gives CASSLVGQYYEQYF.